This paragraph reports one T cell receptor (beta chain). It lacks a known antigen. Base quality data are lacking; no much larger clone is found one base away. Focal radiation therapy combined with CTLA-4 blockade (ipilimumab) was tested in patients with chemo-refractory metastatic non-small-cell lung cancer. These data belong to a study of radiotherapy plus CTLA-4 blockade in lung cancer listed by TCRdb under 2018. General notes on the study: Objective responses occurred in roughly 19% of enrolled patients, and about 30% achieved disease control. General findings and caveats noted by the study authors: Early dynamic changes in blood T cell clones, together with increased serum interferon-beta after radiation, were reported as the strongest predictors of response. After treatment with radiotherapy and ipilimumab, TCR clones that originated in tumors expanded in peripheral blood.

Library preparation employed the immunoSEQ multiplex PCR assay. TCRdb provides this immuneACCESS table in a form limited to in-frame rearrangements. Some clones are lacking; in checked studies, under half of them reflect an unresolved V gene, and why the rest are absent is not known. The table for this sample lists 56,000 or so clones; 65% to 80% of them were counted only once. Of the sample, approximately 16% is held by the ten largest clones. Compared with germline, V lacks 4 bases and J lacks 1 base; bases without a gene match: 9. Based on the germline V gene, the CDR1 and CDR2 sequences are SGDLS and YYNGEE. Taken from cysteine to phenylalanine, the CDR3 has 16 residues. The sequence is cut down to CDR3 DNA, 48 bases in frame from base 1.

The chain is encoded by TRBV9 joined to TRBJ2-3; 7 middle bases align to TRBD2. The origin of this receptor is a human donor with non-small cell lung cancer who had a complete response to radiotherapy plus ipilimumab. The sequencing here drew on peripheral blood, taken from a patient treated with radiotherapy plus ipilimumab. The DNA sequence is TGTGCCAGCAGCCTCGACGGCGCGGGGGGCACAGATACGCAGTATTTT. This codes for CASSLDGAGGTDTQYF.